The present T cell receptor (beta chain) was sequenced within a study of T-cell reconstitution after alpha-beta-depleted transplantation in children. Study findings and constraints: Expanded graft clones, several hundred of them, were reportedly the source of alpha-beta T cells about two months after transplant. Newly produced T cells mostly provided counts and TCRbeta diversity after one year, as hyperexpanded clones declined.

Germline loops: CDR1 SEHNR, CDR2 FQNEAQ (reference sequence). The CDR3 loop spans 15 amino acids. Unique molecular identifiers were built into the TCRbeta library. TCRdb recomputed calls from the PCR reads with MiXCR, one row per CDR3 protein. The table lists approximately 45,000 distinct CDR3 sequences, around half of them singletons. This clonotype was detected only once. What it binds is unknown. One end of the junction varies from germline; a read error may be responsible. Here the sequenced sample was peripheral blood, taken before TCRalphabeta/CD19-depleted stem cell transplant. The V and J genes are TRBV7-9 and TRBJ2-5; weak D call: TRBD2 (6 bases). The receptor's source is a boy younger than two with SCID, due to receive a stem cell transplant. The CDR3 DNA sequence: TGTGCCAGCAACTTAGGGGTGACTAGCCAAGAGACCCAGTACTTC. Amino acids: CASNLGVTSQETQYF.